This paragraph covers one TCR beta chain sequence. The CDR3 spans 10 residues. The V and J ends lost 6 bases and 6 bases respectively, with 8 bases between them. From germline, CDR1 is DFQATT and CDR2 SNEGSKA (reference sequence). This sample was taken from a study of blood T cell repertoires in COVID-19. Across the whole study: Acute and convalescent COVID-19 samples came from the United States, Italy and Spain. Sources were T cells, B-cell-depleted T cells, or PBMCs; the material itself was cDNA or gDNA.

Only in-frame clones appear in the TCRdb table, and some are missing; sequencing was by immunoSEQ multiplex PCR. The profile shows 450,000 or so clones, about 90% of them singletons. This sequence originates from a man aged 18 to 30 with COVID-19, enrolled during active disease. The genes are TRBV20-1 and TRBJ1-1; no definite D call. The sequenced material came from peripheral blood. The CDR3: CSARRSEAFF. For the CDR3, the DNA is TGCAGTGCGAGGAGGTCTGAAGCTTTCTTT.